Listed here are 27 T cell receptor beta chains from one sample, sequenced in a study of blood T cell repertoires in COVID-19. Profiling relied on immunoSEQ multiplex PCR, and the TCRdb table lists in-frame clones only, not all of them. The top ten hold 4.5% to 6% of the sample, which has about 280,000 clones, almost 85% seen once. Sequencing was done on a sample of peripheral blood. Receptor source: a man aged 45-65 years with active or convalescent COVID-19.

V usage is TRBV9 and J usage is TRBJ2-5; tentatively, D is TRBD2 (5 bases). V shed 0 bases and J shed 0 bases, with 12 bases lying between them. The V gene's germline CDR1 is SGDLS and CDR2 YYNGEE. The CDR3 length is 16 residues. The chain's CDR3 is CASSVAERRYQETQYF. The CDR3 coding sequence is TGTGCCAGCAGCGTAGCGGAGCGGAGGTACCAAGAGACCCAGTACTTC.

V is TRBV29-1 and J is TRBJ2-3; TRBD1 matches at 8 bases. The germline V gene encodes CDR1 SQVTM and CDR2 ANQGSEA. The CDR3 is 13 residues long. V shed 6 bases, J shed 3 bases, and the junction held 5 bases outside the gene matches. This chain's CDR3 is CSVGQGQTDTQYF. For the CDR3, the DNA is TGCAGCGTCGGACAGGGCCAAACAGATACGCAGTATTTT.

In this sample, this clone turned up once. The V gene is TRBV28, the J gene TRBJ1-1; D gene uncertain. There are 13 residues in the CDR3. Looked up from germline, CDR1 is MDHEN and CDR2 is SYDVKM. Trimming pared 2 bases from V and 1 base from J, leaving 5 bases between. In DNA form, the CDR3 reads TGTGCCAGCAGTTTAAGACAGAACACTGAAGCTTTCTTT. Its protein product is CASSLRQNTEAFF.

The V gene is TRBV11-2, the J gene TRBJ2-1; a weak D match, TRBD2 (6 bases). CDR3 length: 16 residues. The germline CDR1 and CDR2 sequences are SGHAT and FQNNGV. V lost 5 bases to trimming and J lost 4 bases, with 18 bases between them. CDR3 DNA: TGTGCCAGCAGCCCCCTGGGGGACTCTGATTACAATGAGCAGTTCTTC. Its translation: CASSPLGDSDYNEQFF.

Comment on this clone: Other DNA sequences of this sample code for an identical CDR3. CDR3 in amino acids: CASSRGGNTEAFF. For the CDR3, the DNA is TGCGCCAGCAGTCGAGGGGGGAACACTGAAGCTTTCTTT. V usage is TRBV5-1 and J usage is TRBJ1-1, with D tentatively TRBD1 (6 bases). Trimming left V 5 bases short and J 1 base short, with 9 bases between. This CDR3 has 13 residues. The germline V gene has CDR1 SGHRS and CDR2 YFSETQ.

The V call is TRBV2, the J call TRBJ2-5; 7 bases fit TRBD2. The V gene's germline CDR1 is SNHLY and CDR2 FYNNEI. The CDR3 consists of 14 residues. Trimming removed 10 bases from V and 5 bases from J; junction bases left unmatched: 13. The CDR3 bases are TGTGCCAAAACGACCCGTCTCGGGGGGGAGACCCAGTACTTC. Protein product: CAKTTRLGGETQYF. Variable domain in full (rest from reference TRBV2 and TRBJ2-5): EPEVTQTPSHQVTQMGQEVILRCVPISNHLYFYWYRQILGQKVEFLVSFYNNEISEKSEIFDDQFSVERPDGSNFTLKIRSTKLEDSAMYFCAKTTRLGGETQYFGPGTRLLVL.

The DNA for the CDR3 is TGTGCCAGTGGGGGGGTCGAGCAGTACTTC. This codes for CASGGVEQYF. This chain connects TRBV6-5 to TRBJ2-7, with 7 bases matching TRBD2. V lost 9 bases, J lost 6 bases, and 2 bases stayed unmatched. CDR3 length equals 10 residues. Germline-derived CDR1 and CDR2 are MNHEY and SVGAGI.

There are a few counts of this clone. The chain has TRBV5-4 and TRBJ1-1; D gene unclear. Germline V CDR1 and CDR2: SGHNT, YYREEE (reference sequence). The V and J ends lost 1 base and 1 base respectively, with 5 bases between them. CDR3 length: 13 amino acids. CDR3 DNA sequence: TGTGCCAGCAGCTTGAATCGGAACACTGAAGCTTTCTTT. It codes for CASSLNRNTEAFF.

The V call is TRBV10-2, the J call TRBJ2-1; weak D call: TRBD1 (6 bases). The CDR3 loop spans 14 amino acids. In germline, CDR1 is WSHSY, CDR2 SAAADI. The V and J ends lost 8 bases and 8 bases respectively, with 19 bases between them. As DNA, the CDR3 is TGCGCCAGCGAAGGCCCCGGGACAAAGGATGAGCAGTTCTTC. As protein: CASEGPGTKDEQFF.

The V gene is TRBV18, the J gene TRBJ2-1, with 11 bases that match TRBD2. This CDR3 region has 13 residues. After removal of 4 bases from V and 10 bases from J, the junction contained 3 bases not matched to a gene. Germline V lookup: CDR1 KGHSH, CDR2 LQKENI. For the CDR3, the DNA is TGTGCCAGCTCACTTGGACTAGCGGGCGAGCAGTTCTTC. Protein product: CASSLGLAGEQFF. The full variable domain, its missing parts supplied by reference TRBV18 and TRBJ2-1, is NAGVMQNPRHLVRRRGQEARLRCSPMKGHSHVYWYRQLPEEGLKFMVYLQKENIIDESGMPKERFSAEFPKEGPSILRIQQVVRGDSAAYFCASSLGLAGEQFFGPGTRLTVL.

The chain links TRBV7-6 to TRBJ2-7, with 9 nucleotides matching TRBD1. V trimming: 5 bases; J trimming: 7 bases; junction bases outside the gene matches: 3. There are 12 residues in the CDR3. Germline V gene sequence: CDR1 SGHVS, CDR2 FNYEAQ. CDR3 sequence: CASSGQGSEQYF. Here the CDR3 DNA reads TGTGCCAGCAGCGGACAGGGGAGTGAGCAGTACTTC.

V gene TRBV2 combines with J gene TRBJ1-1, with D possibly being TRBD1 (5 bases). Trimming took 7 bases from V and 1 from J, leaving 13 bases between them. This CDR3 has 14 residues. CDR1 SNHLY and CDR2 FYNNEI come from the germline V gene. CDR3 DNA sequence: TGTGCCAGCATGCTCTTACAGGCGAACACTGAAGCTTTCTTT. Its translation: CASMLLQANTEAFF.

The V and J genes are TRBV28 and TRBJ2-1, with 7 bases matching TRBD2. The V gene end was trimmed by 4 bases and the J gene end by 4 bases; junction bases not matched to a gene: 16. There are 18 residues in the CDR3. Germline loops: CDR1 MDHEN, CDR2 SYDVKM. This CDR3 reads CASSSSLSREIGYNEQFF. The CDR3 region has the DNA TGTGCCAGCAGTTCCTCCCTGTCGCGGGAGATTGGGTACAATGAGCAGTTCTTC.

The gene calls are TRBV11-2 and TRBJ2-5, with 7 bases identical to TRBD1. The V gene end was trimmed by 2 bases and the J gene end by 4 bases; junction bases not matched to a gene: 13. The CDR3 totals 17 residues. In germline, CDR1 is SGHAT, CDR2 FQNNGV. CDR3 sequence: CASSLLPGGSTGETQYF. The CDR3 nucleotides read TGTGCCAGCAGCTTATTACCAGGGGGTAGTACGGGAGAGACCCAGTACTTC.

This clone was counted between two and nine times. The chain couples TRBV5-1 to TRBJ1-2, with D possibly matching TRBD1 (6 bases). Between the trimmed V and J ends, which lost 0 bases and 0 bases, there was a span of 21 bases. The CDR3 is 19 residues long. Germline V gives CDR1 SGHRS, CDR2 YFSETQ. In nucleotides, the CDR3 is TGCGCCAGCAGCTTGGGGAAGGGGGACCGAAATTTTACTAACTATGGCTACACCTTC. Translating gives CASSLGKGDRNFTNYGYTF.

This clone showed up just a few times. This chain joins TRBV12-3 or TRBV12-4 and TRBJ1-6; D remains ambiguous. Trimming cost V 6 bases and J 5 bases, with 5 bases left between them. This CDR3 comprises 12 residues. As DNA, the CDR3 is TGTGCCAGCAGGGGAGATAATTCACCCCTCCACTTT. Translated, it gives CASRGDNSPLHF.

The rearrangement joins TRBV15 to TRBJ2-5; 10 bases agree with TRBD2. The length of the CDR3 is 16 residues. Per germline, CDR1 LNHNV and CDR2 YYDKDF (reference sequence). The J segment lost 4 bases and the V segment lost 5 bases, leaving 10 bases of the junction unmatched. The CDR3 spells CATSQRAVAGGETQYF. CDR3 in DNA: TGTGCCACCAGCCAAAGAGCTGTAGCGGGAGGAGAGACCCAGTACTTC.

The chain couples TRBV20-1 to TRBJ1-1, with 7 bases aligning to TRBD1. Trimming removed 5 bases from V and 8 bases from J; junction bases left unmatched: 5. CDR1 is DFQATT and CDR2 is SNEGSKA in the germline V gene (reference sequence). The CDR3 is made up of 11 amino acids. Here the CDR3 reads CSAARQGEAFF. Written as DNA, the CDR3 is TGCAGTGCTGCGAGACAGGGAGAAGCTTTCTTT.

The chain couples TRBV7-9 to TRBJ2-1; D is unresolved. CDR1 and CDR2 from the germline V gene are SEHNR and FQNEAQ (reference sequence). The V end lost 1 base, the J end lost 0 bases, and 7 bases lay between the germline ends. The CDR3 is 15 amino acids. The CDR3 nucleotides read TGTGCCAGCAGCTTAGGAGAGAGCTCCTACAATGAGCAGTTCTTC. Its protein is CASSLGESSYNEQFF.

The chain uses TRBV5-4 and TRBJ2-1; D uncertain. The CDR3 runs 14 residues. The germline gives CDR1 SGHNT, CDR2 YYREEE (reference sequence). Trimming stripped 4 bases from V and 7 bases from J, with 15 bases between. CDR3: CASSRNGFRNEQFF. The CDR3 DNA is TGTGCCAGCAGCCGAAACGGTTTCCGGAATGAGCAGTTCTTC.

The gene calls are TRBV15 and TRBJ1-5; D is perhaps TRBD1 (5 bases). The CDR3 is made up of 16 amino acids. Per germline, CDR1 LNHNV and CDR2 YYDKDF (reference sequence). V gave up 0 bases and J gave up 2 bases, with 11 bases separating them. DNA of the CDR3: TGTGCCACCAGCAGAGATAGTTTAGGGGGCAATCAGCCCCAGCATTTT. It is translated as CATSRDSLGGNQPQHF.

The chain is built from TRBV7-3 and TRBJ1-1, with TRBD1 matching over 7 bases. The V segment lost 5 bases and the J segment 4 bases; nucleotides outside the gene matches: 7. CDR3 length equals 14 residues. CDR1 and CDR2 (germline): SGHTA, FQGTGA. CDR3 in DNA: TGTGCCAGCAGCGCAACAGGGGTAGGCACTGAAGCTTTCTTT. It codes for CASSATGVGTEAFF. Full variable domain (outside the CDR3, taken from reference TRBV7-3 and TRBJ1-1): GAGVSQTPSNKVTEKGKYVELRCDPISGHTALYWYRQSLGQGPEFLIYFQGTGAADDSGLPNDRFFAVRPEGSVSTLKIQRTERGDSAVYLCASSATGVGTEAFFGQGTRLTVV.

As concerns this clone: An end of the junction does not agree with germline; a read error may underlie this. V usage is TRBV3-1 (or the pseudogene TRBV3-2) and J usage is TRBJ2-1; 10 nucleotides match TRBD1. CDR1 is LGHDT and CDR2 is YNNKEL in the germline V gene (reference sequence). The CDR3 is 15 amino acids. The CDR3 coding sequence is TGTGCCAGCAGCCAAGGGACAGGGGGACTAGGCAATTACCTCTTC. It yields the protein CASSQGTGGLGNYLF.

The gene calls are TRBV7-2 and TRBJ1-5, with D tentatively TRBD1 (5 bases). The CDR3 consists of 16 residues. V dropped 2 bases and J dropped 0 bases, with 11 bases sitting between them. Germline CDR1 SGHTA, CDR2 FQGNSA. The CDR3 region is CASSLSSDISNQPQHF. CDR3 in DNA: TGTGCCAGCAGCTTATCCTCGGACATTAGCAATCAGCCCCAGCATTTT.

The genes are TRBV5-6 and TRBJ1-2; weak D call: TRBD1 (6 bases). This CDR3 region has 15 residues. CDR1 and CDR2 (germline): SGHDT, YYEEEE. The V end was cut by 3 bases, the J end by 4 bases, with 16 bases between. CDR3 loop: CASSSPAGDTYGYTF. CDR3 sequence (DNA): TGTGCCAGCAGCTCCCCGGCGGGGGACACCTATGGCTACACCTTC.

The chain uses TRBV6-2 or TRBV6-3 and TRBJ2-7; TRBD2 agrees at 12 bases. With 5 bases clipped from V and 11 bases from J, the junction kept 7 bases outside the gene matches. The CDR3 covers 13 residues. Germline CDR1 reads MNHEY; CDR2 reads SVGEGT. CDR3 loop: CASSGRLAGEEYF. As DNA, the CDR3 is TGTGCCAGCAGTGGACGACTAGCGGGAGAGGAGTACTTC.

The chain combines TRBV28 with TRBJ1-1; D is possibly TRBD1 (6 bases). V was cut by 3 bases and J by 8 bases, with 19 bases left in between. The CDR3 sequence is 15 residues long. The V gene's germline CDR1 is MDHEN and CDR2 SYDVKM. CDR3 amino acids: CASSFILRQVREAFF. DNA for the CDR3: TGTGCCAGCAGTTTTATTTTGCGACAGGTAAGAGAAGCTTTCTTT.